These T cell receptor beta chains were read from a single sample in a study of cytomegalovirus exposure and HLA in healthy donors. Only in-frame clones appear in the TCRdb table, and some are missing; sequencing was by immunoSEQ multiplex PCR. The table lists 60,000 or so clones, around 83% of them singletons, with approximately 1.5% in the top ten. Sequencing was performed on PBMCs. Source of these receptors: a man aged 40-55 years in good health and CMV-seronegative. CDR3s include the opening cysteine and the closing phenylalanine or tryptophan. A D gene is named only where the DNA matches it firmly. Not every row has a clone size; where given, it reads once, few, many or a size class.

>TRBV5-4|.|TRBD1|TRBJ2-1
TGTGCCAGCAGCTTTGGGCCCGGGACAGCAATATACAATGAGCAGTTCTTC
CASSFGPGTAIYNEQFF
>TRBV7-2|.|TRBD1|TRBJ2-2
TGTGCCAGCAGCTTAGCTAGGACAGGGTACACCGGGGAGCTGTTTTTT
CASSLARTGYTGELFF
>TRBV30|.|TRBD2|TRBJ2-1
TGTGCCTGGAGTGCACGGCGGGGGGGTCGTGCGCAGTTCTTC
CAWSARRGGRAQFF
>TRBV18|.|.|TRBJ2-2
TGTGCCAGCTCACCATCAACGGACAGTACCGGGGAGCTGTTTTTT
CASSPSTDSTGELFF
>TRBV7-7|.|.|TRBJ1-2
TGTGCTAGCAGCCCCTGTCTGACAGGCCACACCTATAGCTACACCTTC
CASSPCLTGHTYSYTF
>TRBV27|.|TRBD1|TRBJ2-2
TGTGCCAGCAGTAGCGAAGGTCCGGGACAGGACAGTCCCGGGGAGCTGTTTTTT
CASSSEGPGQDSPGELFF
>TRBV9|few|TRBD2|TRBJ2-6
TGTGCCAGCAGCGTAGAACTAGCGGTTTCGTCGCCTGGGGCCAACGTCCTGACTTTC
CASSVELAVSSPGANVLTF
>TRBV30|.|TRBD2|TRBJ2-1
TGTGCCTGGAGTATACCGGCTGGCGGGGGGGCGGTTGAGCAGTTCTTC
CAWSIPAGGGAVEQFF
>TRBV11-2|once|.|TRBJ1-2
TGTGCCAGCAGCTTAGAAATTGGGGCTGCTTTTGGCTACACCTTC
CASSLEIGAAFGYTF
>TRBV15|.|TRBD2|TRBJ2-2
TGTGCCACCAGCAAAGGGACTAGCGGGGGTTACACCGGGGAGCTGTTTTTT
CATSKGTSGGYTGELFF
>TRBV29-1|.|.|TRBJ2-3
TGCAGCGGAGGAACTAGCACAGATACGCAGTATTTT
CSGGTSTDTQYF
>TRBV30|.|.|TRBJ1-5
TGTGCCTGGGGGACTGACAATCAGCCCCAGCATTTT
CAWGTDNQPQHF
>TRBV7-9|once|.|TRBJ1-4
TGTGCCAGCAGCTTAGACGTCACAGGACCATCTAATGAAAAACTGTTTTTT
CASSLDVTGPSNEKLFF
>TRBV6-1|.|.|TRBJ1-5
TGTGCCAGCAGTAAAGAATTAGGACAGCCCCGACCTTATAGCAATCAGCCCCAGCATTTT
CASSKELGQPRPYSNQPQHF
>TRBV15|.|TRBD2|TRBJ2-1
TGTGCCACCAGCACCGCGGCGCGGGTTAGCGGGGACAATGAGCAGTTCTTC
CATSTAARVSGDNEQFF
>TRBV6-1|.|.|TRBJ2-7
TGTGCCAGCAGGACGGACTTGAGCTCCTACGAGCAGTACTTC
CASRTDLSSYEQYF
>TRBV29-1|.|.|TRBJ1-2
TGCAGCGCACTTCCAGGCCTTGGGGGCTACACCTTC
CSALPGLGGYTF
>TRBV11-2|.|TRBD1|TRBJ2-4
TGTGCCAGCAGCTCCGTGCACAGGGGGTTAGACATTCAGTACTTC
CASSSVHRGLDIQYF
>TRBV10-2|.|.|TRBJ2-2
TGCGCCAGCACCCCGACAGGGAGGATATCATCCCTAGAGGGGGAGCTGTTTTTT
CASTPTGRISSLEGELFF
>TRBV6-5|.|TRBD1|TRBJ1-6
TGTGCCACCCGGACAGGGGTTAATTCACCCCTCCACTTT
CATRTGVNSPLHF
>TRBV30|.|TRBD1|TRBJ1-5
TGTGCCTGGAGTACCGGGACAGGGCATCAGCCCCAGCATTTT
CAWSTGTGHQPQHF
>TRBV5-1|.|TRBD2|TRBJ2-3
TGCGCCAGCAGCCCGATCGGGGGGGGAAGCACAGATACGCAGTATTTT
CASSPIGGGSTDTQYF
>TRBV29-1|.|.|TRBJ1-1
TGCAGCACCTTGGAATGGACAAACACTGAAGCTTTCTTT
CSTLEWTNTEAFF
>TRBV5-4|.|TRBD1|TRBJ1-2
TGTGCCAGCAGCCTAAGGGGGCGCTATGGCTACACCTTC
CASSLRGRYGYTF
>TRBV4-1|.|.|TRBJ2-3
TGCGCCAGCAGCCAAGCCCGACTAGGCAACCCCAGCACAGATACGCAGTATTTT
CASSQARLGNPSTDTQYF
>TRBV5-4|.|TRBD1|TRBJ2-3
TGTGCCAGCAGCCGGTGGACAGGGAGGATTGTAGATACGCAGTATTTT
CASSRWTGRIVDTQYF
>TRBV5-1|.|TRBD2|TRBJ2-2
TGCGCCAGCAGCTTTAGGCCTAGCGGGGGGACGAACACCGGGGAGCTGTTTTTT
CASSFRPSGGTNTGELFF
>TRBV9|.|TRBD2|TRBJ2-7
TGTGCCAGCAGCCTTAGCGGGGCAGCCTACGAGCAGTACTTC
CASSLSGAAYEQYF
>TRBV28|.|.|TRBJ1-6
TGTGCCAGCGATTCAGCCGACACTTTATCCTATAATTCACCCCTCCACTTT
CASDSADTLSYNSPLHF
>TRBV7-3|.|TRBD2|TRBJ2-3
TGTGCCAGCAGCTTAATAGCGGGGACGGATACGCAGTATTTT
CASSLIAGTDTQYF
>TRBV30|few|TRBD1|TRBJ1-2
TGTGCCTGGAGTCGGGACAGGGGAAACTATGGCTACACCTTC
CAWSRDRGNYGYTF
>TRBV11-3|.|.|TRBJ2-1
TGTGCCAGCAGCTTAGTGACTGCCTCCTACAATGAGCAGTTCTTC
CASSLVTASYNEQFF
>TRBV27|.|.|TRBJ2-2
TGTGCCAGCAGTTTAGGGGCCCTCACCGGGGAGCTGTTTTTT
CASSLGALTGELFF
>TRBV7-2|.|TRBD1|TRBJ2-2
TGTGCCAGCAGCTTCTCCCGGACAGGGCCCACGAACACCGGGGAGCTGTTTTTT
CASSFSRTGPTNTGELFF
>TRBV2|.|.|TRBJ1-1
TGTGCCAGCAGTGGCCAACAGGGTGCTGAAGCTTTCTTT
CASSGQQGAEAFF
>TRBV28|.|.|TRBJ1-2
TGTGCCAGCAGTTTGACGGACAGTCTCTATGGCTACACCTTC
CASSLTDSLYGYTF
>TRBV29-1|.|.|TRBJ2-5
TGCAGCGCCCGGGGGGCCTGGGAGACCCAGTACTTC
CSARGAWETQYF